This TCR beta chain stems from a study of blood T cell repertoires in COVID-19. Study background: Acute and convalescent COVID-19 samples came from the United States, Italy and Spain. Nucleic acid was either cDNA or gDNA, and it came from T cells, B-cell-depleted T cells, or PBMCs.

CDR3 length: 18 residues. V lost 0 bases to trimming and J lost 6 bases; unmatched junction nucleotides: 13. Looked up from germline, CDR1 is MNHEY and CDR2 is SVGEGT. The authors' processing: Researchers report that nucleated cell counts were estimated from reference gene primer amplification. This table comes from immunoSEQ multiplex PCR, and its TCRdb copy is limited to in-frame clones, with some not included. V and J calls and clone size are those listed in that table; D and trimming were worked out from the DNA. The repertoire holds about 190,000 clones, with around 78% as singletons. The clonotype was recovered from a woman older than 75 with active or convalescent COVID-19. Sequencing used peripheral blood. The gene calls are TRBV6-2 or TRBV6-3 and TRBJ1-5; 8 bases are shared with TRBD1. In DNA, the CDR3 is TGTGCCAGCAGTTACTCGGACAGGGAATCCCATATTGGTCAGCCCCAGCATTTT. This translates into CASSYSDRESHIGQPQHF.